The text below deals with one T cell receptor beta chain. No cognate antigen has been identified for it. The record has no base qualities; no much larger clone is one base away. This sample was taken from a study of blood T cell repertoires in COVID-19 (dated by TCRdb to between 2020 and 2021). For context, the study as a whole: Collaborator samples came from the United States, Italy and Spain and covered acute and convalescent phases of COVID-19. Sample metadata almost always included a de-identified subject ID, COVID-19 status, age in years and sex. The dataset comprised deeply sampled blood TCRbeta repertoires from subjects exposed to, actively infected with, or recovered from COVID-19. The samples were drawn from two sources: the first 160 participants of the ongoing ImmuneRACE study, and 1,254 subjects contributed by 6 global collaborators. Where available, HLA class I and class II types were obtained from metadata supplied by the sample provider rather than from assay-based typing. The prospective study material was composed of cDNA or gDNA derived from T cells, B-cell-depleted T cells, or PBMCs. A freely available public database, intended as a resource for researchers studying the immune response to SARS-CoV-2, is where the repertoires were released.

The immunoSEQ Assay, a bias-controlled multiplex PCR, was used to amplify TCRbeta CDR3 regions from genomic DNA. Concerning the study's data processing: The number of nucleated cells in each sample was estimated by amplification of reference gene primers within the assay. To quantify the absolute abundance of each unique TCRbeta CDR3 rearrangement, sequence reads were collapsed and filtered. Productive Simpson clonality was computed per sample as the square root of Simpson's diversity index over productive rearrangements. TCRdb carries this immuneACCESS record with in-frame sequences only. Its versions omit some clonotypes, under half of them owing to an unresolved V gene in the studies checked, with the rest unexplained. For V, J and clone size, that table is used; D and trimming come from the DNA. This sample holds some 200,000 clones; approximately 90% were observed only once. 1.5% to 2% of the sample is held by the ten biggest clonotypes.

The junction shows trimming of 8 bases on V and 8 bases on J, plus 30 bases between the germline ends. CDR1 is given as LNHDA and CDR2 as SQIVND, both from the germline V gene (reference sequence). Including cysteine and phenylalanine, the CDR3 has 17 amino acids. Solely the CDR3 DNA is kept, with 51 bases framed from the first base. Study-wide conclusions, independent of this receptor: The amount of clinical and demographic metadata varied by source and participant and was provided uncurated.

Each collaborating institution followed its own protocols to collect whole blood in K2EDTA tubes. For TCRbeta analysis, collaborators shipped samples in one of three forms: frozen whole blood, isolated PBMCs, or DNA extracted from either of those sample types. The V and J segments used are TRBV19 and TRBJ1-1; a tentative D match to TRBD1 spans 5 bases. What was sequenced was peripheral blood. The receptor was isolated from a man in his 70s with acute or convalescent COVID-19. The sequenced DNA: TGTGCCAGTGGGCCGTACCCCAAGGGCGCGGGACGAAGAGAAGCTTTCTTT. Its amino acids are CASGPYPKGAGRREAFF.